Below are 9 T cell receptor beta chains sequenced from a single sample in a study of T-cell reconstitution after alpha-beta-depleted transplantation in children. The library targeted TCRbeta and was prepared with unique molecular identifiers. MiXCR was run by TCRdb on the PCR reads, yielding one entry per CDR3 protein. The table shows approximately 520,000 distinct CDR3 sequences, with roughly 11% occurring only once. The specimen was PBMCs, mostly from graft donor cells, collected 180 days after TCRalphabeta/CD19-depleted stem cell transplant. The receptors come from a female patient between 2 and 10 years old who had a stem cell transplant for aplastic anemia, so the T cells may come from the graft donor.

This clonotype occurred a few times. The V gene is TRBV28, the J gene TRBJ2-1, with 11 bases aligning to TRBD2. The germline CDR1 and CDR2 sequences are MDHEN and SYDVKM. V shed 8 bases and J 0 bases; nucleotides not matched to a gene: 3. CDR3 length equals 15 residues. CDR3 coding DNA: TGTGCCAGCGGACTAGCGGGTCGCTCCTACAATGAGCAGTTCTTC. Translation gives CASGLAGRSYNEQFF.

This sequence joins TRBV5-5 and TRBJ2-1; 8 bases align to TRBD1. CDR1 SGHKS and CDR2 YYEKEE come from the germline V gene (reference sequence). There are 18 residues in the CDR3. Losses at the gene ends were 2 bases for V and 4 bases for J; bases not matched to a gene: 14. The CDR3, as DNA: TGTGCCAGCAGCTTTCTGCCACGAGACAGGGGAGTTTACAATGAGCAGTTCTTC. Its translation is CASSFLPRDRGVYNEQFF.

This chain's CDR3 is CASSPPTRSTDTQYF. For the CDR3, the DNA is TGTGCCAGCTCACCACCAACGAGGAGCACAGATACGCAGTATTTT. The rearrangement links TRBV18 to TRBJ2-3; D is ambiguous. Germline CDR1 is KGHSH and CDR2 is LQKENI. V lost 0 bases and J lost 0, with 7 bases in between. There are 15 residues in the CDR3.

This chain joins TRBV28 and TRBJ2-3, with 8 bases identical to TRBD2. V dropped 10 bases and J dropped 5; count of bases not matched to a gene: 5. CDR1 is MDHEN and CDR2 is SYDVKM in the germline V gene. The CDR3 runs 12 residues. CDR3 DNA: TGTGCCATCGGGGGGGGAGTAGATACGCAGTATTTT. Translating it yields CAIGGGVDTQYF.

This rearrangement joins TRBV28 to TRBJ2-7; unclear D gene. Germline CDR1 reads MDHEN; CDR2 reads SYDVKM. CDR3 length equals 14 residues. V shed 4 bases and J shed 2 bases, with 12 bases lying between them. The CDR3 coding sequence is TGTGCCAGCAGTTCCCCCGAGCGACCCTACGAGCAGTACTTC. Protein sequence: CASSSPERPYEQYF.

The J gene is TRBJ2-1, the V gene TRBV20-1, with D perhaps TRBD1 or TRBD2 (5 bases each). The V end was cut by 5 bases, the J end by 8 bases, with 19 bases between. CDR3 length: 14 amino acids. Looked up from germline, CDR1 is DFQATT and CDR2 is SNEGSKA (reference sequence). The CDR3 DNA reads as TGCAGTGCTGATGCAGGGACGCGTGGTGATGAGCAGTTCTTC. It specifies CSADAGTRGDEQFF.

This clonotype was counted only a few times. The chain is built from TRBV6-6 and TRBJ1-1, with unresolved D. CDR1 is MNHNY, CDR2 SVGAGI, per germline (reference sequence). The CDR3 contains 12 residues. Trimming took off 0 bases at V and 8 bases at J, with 7 bases between the two ends. CDR3 bases: TGTGCCAGCAGTTACTCGAGCTCGGAAGCTTTCTTT. Residues: CASSYSSSEAFF.

This rearrangement joins TRBV4-3 to TRBJ2-2; TRBD1 is a possible D gene (6 bases). Trimming shortened V by 4 bases and J by 6 bases, and 21 bases separated the two germline ends. The CDR3 contains 17 residues. Germline CDR1 LGHNA, CDR2 YSLEER. CDR3 in amino acids: CASSPPLWGRGAGELFF. In nucleotides, the CDR3 is TGCGCCAGCAGCCCTCCTCTTTGGGGGCGAGGGGCCGGGGAGCTGTTTTTT.

The rearrangement joins TRBV6-1 to TRBJ2-3, with 7 bases that match TRBD1. The CDR3 has 13 residues. V shed 7 bases, J shed 6 bases, and the junction held 7 bases outside the gene matches. Germline V lookup: CDR1 MNHNS, CDR2 SASEGT. The CDR3 reads CASIEGARDTQYF. The CDR3 DNA reads TGTGCCAGCATTGAGGGGGCGAGGGATACGCAGTATTTT.